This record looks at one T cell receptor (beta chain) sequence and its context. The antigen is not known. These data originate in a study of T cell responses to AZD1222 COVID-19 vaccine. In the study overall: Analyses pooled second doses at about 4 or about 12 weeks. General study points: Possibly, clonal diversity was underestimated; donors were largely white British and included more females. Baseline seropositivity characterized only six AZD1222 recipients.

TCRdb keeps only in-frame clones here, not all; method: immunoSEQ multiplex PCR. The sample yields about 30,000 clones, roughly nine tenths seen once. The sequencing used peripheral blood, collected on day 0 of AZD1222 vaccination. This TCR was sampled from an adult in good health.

The CDR3 sequence is CSVVGLTGAYGYTF. DNA for the CDR3: TGCAGCGTGGTCGGACTGACAGGAGCCTATGGCTACACCTTC. The chain uses TRBV29-1 and TRBJ1-2, with D possibly TRBD1 on 6 matching bases. CDR3 length equals 14 residues. Trimming took off 6 bases at V and 4 bases at J, with 18 bases between the two ends. Germline CDR1 is SQVTM and CDR2 is ANQGSEA.